The 21 T cell receptor beta chains given below trace back to one sample, sequenced in a study of T cell responses to AZD1222 COVID-19 vaccine. Method: immunoSEQ multiplex PCR; TCRdb's copy keeps in-frame clones and lacks some. The sample gives approximately 100,000 clones, roughly 87% of which show up once; approximately 8.2% is in the top ten. The input for sequencing was peripheral blood, taken 28 days after the second AZD1222 dose. The receptors stem from an adult who received the AZD1222 COVID-19 vaccine.

V is TRBV6-5 and J is TRBJ1-2; D remains unclear. Trimming removed 4 bases at V and 0 bases at J, with 12 bases between. This CDR3 has 15 amino acids. The germline gives CDR1 MNHEY, CDR2 SVGAGI. CDR3 sequence reads: CASSWVSGPNYGYTF. Here the CDR3 DNA reads TGTGCCAGCAGTTGGGTCAGCGGACCTAACTATGGCTACACCTTC.

The chain combines TRBV21-1 with TRBJ1-4; no DNA check was done on the table's D call, TRBD1. TRBV21-1 is flagged as a pseudogene. This CDR3 is built from 16 residues. The CDR3 spells CASSIQGPATNEKLFF. The CDR3 bases are TGTGCCAGCAGCATACAGGGGCCCGCAACTAATGAAAAACTGTTTTTT.

In this sample, this clone turned up a few times. The chain couples TRBV2 to TRBJ2-7; either TRBD1 or TRBD2 may supply D (5 bases each). CDR1 SNHLY and CDR2 FYNNEI come from the germline V gene. This CDR3 contains 15 residues. V lost 1 base and J lost 1, with 11 bases in between. The CDR3 DNA sequence: TGTGCCAGCAGTGAAGGCGGTGAGGGGTCCTACGAGCAGTACTTC. It encodes CASSEGGEGSYEQYF.

This chain links TRBV7-2 with TRBJ2-5, with D tentatively TRBD1 or TRBD2 (5 bases each). This CDR3 contains 14 residues. Between the trimmed V and J ends, which lost 5 bases and 5 bases, there was a span of 15 bases. Germline CDR1 and CDR2: SGHTA and FQGNSA. The CDR3 bases are TGTGCCAGCAGCCAGAGGGGCGGTGGTGAGACCCAGTACTTC. Translation: CASSQRGGGETQYF. The entire variable domain, with the rest obtained from reference TRBV7-2 and TRBJ2-5, is as follows: GAGVSQSPSNKVTEKGKDVELRCDPISGHTALYWYRQSLGQGLEFLIYFQGNSAPDKSGLPSDRFSAERTGGSVSTLTIQRTQQEDSAVYLCASSQRGGGETQYFGPGTRLLVL.

The J gene is TRBJ2-7, the V gene TRBV7-2; D unclear. CDR1 and CDR2 from the germline V gene are SGHTA and FQGNSA. CDR3 size: 16 residues. V gave up 1 base and J gave up 10 bases, with 23 bases separating them. The CDR3 loop reads CASSLVVGPGGRNQYF. The CDR3 DNA sequence: TGTGCCAGCAGCTTAGTGGTTGGGCCTGGCGGACGAAACCAGTACTTC.

The chain combines TRBV6-5 with TRBJ2-7, with D possibly matching TRBD2 (5 bases). Per the germline V gene, CDR1 is MNHEY and CDR2 is SVGAGI. The V gene lost 0 bases and the J gene lost 5 bases, with 8 bases spanning the gap. The CDR3 is made up of 13 amino acids. The CDR3 DNA follows: TGTGCCAGCAGTTACTCGAGAGGGAACGAGCAGTACTTC. Amino acids: CASSYSRGNEQYF.

The CDR3 DNA reads TGTGCCATAGTGGATTTCCGCGGCCCGTCCACTGAAGCTTTCTTT. Amino acid sequence: CAIVDFRGPSTEAFF. The chain employs TRBV19 and TRBJ1-1; D gene ambiguous. The CDR3 has 15 residues. Per the germline V gene, CDR1 is LNHDA and CDR2 is SQIVND (reference sequence). V was clipped by 10 bases and J by 4 bases, with 22 bases between them.

V usage is TRBV7-8 and J usage is TRBJ1-4; no firm D call. The CDR3 is made up of 14 amino acids. V shed 0 bases and J shed 8 bases, with 10 bases lying between them. Germline loops: CDR1 SGHVS, CDR2 FQNEAQ. The CDR3 loop is CASSLALGKEKLFF. DNA of the CDR3: TGTGCCAGCAGCTTAGCGTTGGGGAAAGAAAAACTGTTTTTT.

The chain uses TRBV18 and TRBJ2-7; TRBD1 aligns across 7 bases. V dropped 3 bases and J dropped 2; count of bases not matched to a gene: 7. CDR1 is KGHSH, CDR2 LQKENI, per germline. This CDR3 contains 15 residues. The CDR3 sequence: CASSPTQGSTYEQYF. In nucleotides, the CDR3 is TGTGCCAGCTCACCCACACAGGGGTCTACCTACGAGCAGTACTTC. The whole variable domain, remainder taken from reference TRBV18 and TRBJ2-7, is NAGVMQNPRHLVRRRGQEARLRCSPMKGHSHVYWYRQLPEEGLKFMVYLQKENIIDESGMPKERFSAEFPKEGPSILRIQQVVRGDSAAYFCASSPTQGSTYEQYFGPGTRLTVT.

The chain has TRBV20-1 and TRBJ2-7; a weak D match, TRBD2 (6 bases). The CDR3 spans 15 residues. With 3 bases removed from V and 4 bases from J, the gap between germline ends came to 19 bases. Germline CDR1 reads DFQATT; CDR2 reads SNEGSKA (reference sequence). The chain's CDR3 is CSASRAGREEYEQYF. CDR3 sequence (DNA): TGCAGTGCTAGTCGGGCTGGAAGGGAGGAGTACGAGCAGTACTTC.

This chain uses TRBV4-3 with TRBJ1-2; D gene uncertain. CDR1 is LGHNA, CDR2 YSLEER, per germline. The CDR3 extends over 15 amino acids. The V gene lost 3 bases and the J gene lost 5 bases, with 16 bases spanning the gap. CDR3 amino acids: CASSQEQIAPYGYTF. In nucleotides, the CDR3 is TGCGCCAGCAGCCAGGAACAGATTGCCCCATATGGCTACACCTTC.

The chain has TRBV11-2 and TRBJ1-2; D gene uncertain. V lost 5 bases, J lost 3 bases, and 19 bases lay in between. CDR3 length equals 16 residues. Per the germline V gene, CDR1 is SGHAT and CDR2 is FQNNGV. In DNA, the CDR3 is TGTGCCAGCAGCCCCAGGTGGGGTTCGGTAGACTATGGCTACACCTTC. As protein: CASSPRWGSVDYGYTF.

The chain couples TRBV27 to TRBJ2-1, with unresolved D. The CDR3 is 15 amino acids. CDR1 is MNHEY, CDR2 SMNVEV, per germline (reference sequence). Trimming stripped 4 bases from V and 0 bases from J, with 10 bases between. CDR3 sequence: CASSSGQSSYNEQFF. CDR3 nucleotide sequence: TGTGCCAGCAGTTCGGGCCAGAGCTCCTACAATGAGCAGTTCTTC.

This chain links TRBV5-1 with TRBJ1-5; unclear D gene. Germline assignment: CDR1 SGHRS and CDR2 YFSETQ. The length of the CDR3 is 15 residues. V was trimmed by 4 bases and J by 1 base, leaving 12 bases between them. As DNA, the CDR3 is TGCGCCAGCAGCCCCCTCGGGTCGAGCAATCAGCCCCAGCATTTT. Amino acid sequence: CASSPLGSSNQPQHF.

V gene TRBV28 combines with J gene TRBJ1-2; D gene uncertain. This CDR3 spans 12 amino acids. V lost 9 bases to trimming and J lost 5 bases, with 13 bases between them. Germline assignment: CDR1 MDHEN and CDR2 SYDVKM. The CDR3 loop is CASNLVPYGYTF. The CDR3 DNA sequence: TGTGCCAGTAATCTCGTCCCATATGGCTACACCTTC.

This clone was seen a few times. This chain uses TRBV4-2 with TRBJ2-2; D not resolved. Trimming took off 4 bases at V and 4 bases at J, with 10 bases between the two ends. This CDR3 spans 14 amino acids. CDR1 LGHNA and CDR2 YNFKEQ come from the germline V gene. In nucleotides, the CDR3 is TGTGCCAGCAGCCCGCGGTCGTCCACCGGGGAGCTGTTTTTT. It codes for CASSPRSSTGELFF.

CDR3 sequence reads: CASKGSEKTYEQYF. CDR3 sequence (DNA): TGTGCGTCTAAGGGGTCCGAAAAAACCTACGAGCAGTACTTC. The gene calls are TRBV7-8 and TRBJ2-7, with D perhaps matching TRBD1 (5 bases). The CDR3 is made up of 14 amino acids. The V gene's germline CDR1 is SGHVS and CDR2 FQNEAQ.

The rearrangement joins TRBV3-1 (or the pseudogene TRBV3-2) to TRBJ1-3, with TRBD1 identical over 9 bases. The CDR3 is 16 residues long. Per the germline V gene, CDR1 is LGHDT and CDR2 is YNNKEL (reference sequence). V shed 1 base and J 5 bases; nucleotides not matched to a gene: 6. CDR3: CASSQGFGTGRNTIYF. CDR3 bases: TGTGCCAGCAGCCAAGGATTCGGGACAGGGAGAAACACCATATATTTT.

The rearrangement uses TRBV30 and TRBJ1-2; maybe TRBD1 (5 bases). Trimming took 3 bases from V and 8 from J, leaving 7 bases between them. The CDR3 sequence is 10 residues long. Germline V gene data show CDR1 as GTSNPN and CDR2 as SVGIG (reference sequence). CDR3 protein: CAWRRGGYTF. As DNA, the CDR3 is TGTGCCTGGAGGAGGGGCGGCTACACCTTC.

The genes are TRBV9 and TRBJ1-2, with 7 bases identical to TRBD1. CDR3 length: 15 amino acids. CDR1 and CDR2 (germline): SGDLS, YYNGEE. Germline trimming cut 3 bases from V and 7 bases from J; bases unmatched to any gene: 12. CDR3 amino acids: CASSGGDRPNRGYTF. The CDR3 DNA follows: TGTGCCAGCAGCGGGGGGGACAGACCTAATCGTGGCTACACCTTC.

J is TRBJ1-6 and V is TRBV5-1; D remains unclear. The CDR3 has 14 amino acids. V was cut by 2 bases and J by 8 bases, with 11 bases left in between. Germline CDR1 SGHRS, CDR2 YFSETQ. This CDR3 is CASSFEGRDSPLHF. CDR3 DNA: TGCGCCAGCAGCTTTGAGGGTAGGGATTCACCCCTCCACTTT.